The entry that follows covers one T cell receptor (beta chain) sequence. What it binds is not known. This sample also contains other DNA sequences that code for the same CDR3. This sample stems from a study of shared clonotypes between healthy human individuals. Study findings and constraints: Only a few donors were included, so the genetic and exposure-history diversity represented was limited. It was anticipated that sequencing depth would influence how many clonotypes donors shared.

Here immunoSEQ multiplex PCR was the method, and the copy in TCRdb shows in-frame clones only, minus some. Among some 2.1 million clones, 85% to 95% were seen once, and the ten largest hold approximately 0.13%. This CDR3 comprises 13 residues. V lost 5 bases and J lost 4, with 12 bases in between. Germline lookup yields CDR1 SEHNR and CDR2 FQNEAQ (reference sequence). The study drew its donors from healthy HIV-negative adults without recent acute infections or vaccinations. Sequences were obtained from naive CD4+ T cells sorted from blood. As for subset: CD45RA+ positively selected. The chain recombines TRBV7-9 with TRBJ2-7, with D possibly matching TRBD1 (6 bases). This sequence was found in a man aged 18 to 29 in good health. The CDR3 DNA is TGTGCCAGCAGCCGACAGGTCCCTTACGAGCAGTACTTC. It encodes CASSRQVPYEQYF. The whole variable domain, remainder taken from reference TRBV7-9 and TRBJ2-7, is DTGVSQNPRHKITKRGQNVTFRCDPISEHNRLYWYRQTLGQGPEFLTYFQNEAQLEKSRLLSDRFSAERPKGSFSTLEIQRTEQGDSAMYLCASSRQVPYEQYFGPGTRLTVT.